This entry concerns a single T cell receptor (beta chain). The target antigen is unknown. This sample was included in a study of cytomegalovirus exposure and HLA in healthy donors. In the study overall: Among over 300 genotyped donors, roughly 81% fell in the Caucasian-associated ancestry cluster. Study-wide findings and caveats: Exclusion as indistinguishable affected some V segments, including TRBV6-2 and TRBV6-3. In a later analysis, compared with equally common non-associated chains, HLA-associated beta chains were more expanded. Among CMV-associated TCR beta chains, most appeared HLA-restricted in a later analysis.

This PCR relied on a set of 60 Vbeta primers and 13 Jbeta primers. Clones were read by immunoSEQ multiplex PCR, and TCRdb kept only the in-frame ones, dropping some. This table holds 150,000 to 250,000 clones, roughly 85% found once. The germline CDR1 and CDR2 sequences are MNHNS and SASEGT. This CDR3 comprises 19 residues. The J segment lost 0 bases and the V segment lost 5 bases, leaving 15 bases of the junction unmatched. Sequenced input: PBMCs. The rearrangement uses TRBV6-1 and TRBJ1-4; TRBD1 aligns across 7 bases. This clonotype was obtained from a woman in her forties or fifties in good health and CMV-seronegative. The CDR3 DNA is TGTGCCAGCAGTAAAGGAGGACAGGCGCTCCGCTCAACTAATGAAAAACTGTTTTTT. Translating gives CASSKGGQALRSTNEKLFF.